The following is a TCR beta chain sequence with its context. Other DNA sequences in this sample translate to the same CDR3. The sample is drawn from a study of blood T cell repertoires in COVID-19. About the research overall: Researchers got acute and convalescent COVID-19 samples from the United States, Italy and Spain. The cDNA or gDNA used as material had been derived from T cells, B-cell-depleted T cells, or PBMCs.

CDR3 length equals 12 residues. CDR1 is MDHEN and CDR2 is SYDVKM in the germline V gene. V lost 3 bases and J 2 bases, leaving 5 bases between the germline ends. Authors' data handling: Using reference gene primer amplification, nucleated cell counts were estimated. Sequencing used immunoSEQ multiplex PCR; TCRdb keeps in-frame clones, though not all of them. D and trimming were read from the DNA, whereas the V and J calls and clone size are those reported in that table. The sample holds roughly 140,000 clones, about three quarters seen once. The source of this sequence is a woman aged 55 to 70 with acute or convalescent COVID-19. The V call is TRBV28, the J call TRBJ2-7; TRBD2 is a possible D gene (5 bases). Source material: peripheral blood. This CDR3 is CASSLRAYEQYF. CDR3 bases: TGTGCCAGCAGTTTGAGGGCCTACGAGCAGTACTTC.